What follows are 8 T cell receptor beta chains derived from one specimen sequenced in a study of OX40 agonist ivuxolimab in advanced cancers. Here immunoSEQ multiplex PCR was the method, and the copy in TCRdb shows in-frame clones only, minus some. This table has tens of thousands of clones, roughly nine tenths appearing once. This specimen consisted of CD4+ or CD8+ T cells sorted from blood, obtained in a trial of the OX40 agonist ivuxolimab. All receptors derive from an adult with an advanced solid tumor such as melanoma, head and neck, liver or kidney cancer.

Here the CDR3 reads CASSLSSGTGDEKLFF. The CDR3 region has the DNA TGTGCCAGCAGCTTGAGTTCCGGGACAGGGGATGAAAAACTGTTTTTT. The V call is TRBV7-9, the J call TRBJ1-4, with 10 bases matching TRBD1. The CDR3 totals 16 residues. CDR1 and CDR2 from the germline V gene are SEHNR and FQNEAQ (reference sequence). V lost 3 bases, J lost 6 bases, and 7 bases stayed unmatched.

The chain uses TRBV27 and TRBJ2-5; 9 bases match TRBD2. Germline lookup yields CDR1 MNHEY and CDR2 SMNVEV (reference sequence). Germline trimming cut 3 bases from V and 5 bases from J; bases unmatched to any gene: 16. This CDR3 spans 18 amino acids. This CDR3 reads CASSFEPPTSGGGETQYF. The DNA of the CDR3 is TGTGCCAGCAGTTTCGAACCACCGACTAGCGGAGGAGGGGAGACCCAGTACTTC.

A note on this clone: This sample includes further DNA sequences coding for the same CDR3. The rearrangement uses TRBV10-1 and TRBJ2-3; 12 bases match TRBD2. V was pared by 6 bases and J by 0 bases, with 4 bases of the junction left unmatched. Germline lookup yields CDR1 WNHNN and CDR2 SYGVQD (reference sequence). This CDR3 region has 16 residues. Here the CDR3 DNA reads TGCGCCAGCAGCCCTAGCGGGAGGGGAAGCACAGATACGCAGTATTTT. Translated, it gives CASSPSGRGSTDTQYF.

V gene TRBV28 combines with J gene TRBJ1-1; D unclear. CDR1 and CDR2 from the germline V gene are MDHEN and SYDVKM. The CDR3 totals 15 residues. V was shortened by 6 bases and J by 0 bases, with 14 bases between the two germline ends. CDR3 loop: CASRVPLSLNTEAFF. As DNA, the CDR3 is TGTGCCAGCAGAGTCCCTTTATCTCTGAACACTGAAGCTTTCTTT.

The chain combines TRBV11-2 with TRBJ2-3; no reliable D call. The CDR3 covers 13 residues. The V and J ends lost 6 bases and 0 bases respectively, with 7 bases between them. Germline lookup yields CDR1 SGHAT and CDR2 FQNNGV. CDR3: CASSFPSTDTQYF. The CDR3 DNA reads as TGTGCCAGCAGTTTCCCTAGCACAGATACGCAGTATTTT.

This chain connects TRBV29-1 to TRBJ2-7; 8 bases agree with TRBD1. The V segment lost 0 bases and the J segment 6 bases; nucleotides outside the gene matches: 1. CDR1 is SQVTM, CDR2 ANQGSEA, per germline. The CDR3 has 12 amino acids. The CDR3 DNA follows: TGCAGCGTTGAAGACACAGGGGGCGAGCAGTACTTC. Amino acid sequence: CSVEDTGGEQYF.

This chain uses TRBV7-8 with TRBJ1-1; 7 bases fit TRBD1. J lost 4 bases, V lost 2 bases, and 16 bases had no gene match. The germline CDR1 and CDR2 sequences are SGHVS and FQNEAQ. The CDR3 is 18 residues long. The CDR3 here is CASSLSGGSGVESTEAFF. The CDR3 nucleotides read TGTGCCAGCAGCTTATCAGGGGGTAGTGGGGTGGAGAGCACTGAAGCTTTCTTT. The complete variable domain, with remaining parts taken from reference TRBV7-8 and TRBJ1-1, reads GAGVSQSPRYKVAKRGQDVALRCDPISGHVSLFWYQQALGQGPEFLTYFQNEAQLDKSGLPSDRFFAERPEGSVSTLKIQRTQQEDSAVYLCASSLSGGSGVESTEAFFGQGTRLTVV.

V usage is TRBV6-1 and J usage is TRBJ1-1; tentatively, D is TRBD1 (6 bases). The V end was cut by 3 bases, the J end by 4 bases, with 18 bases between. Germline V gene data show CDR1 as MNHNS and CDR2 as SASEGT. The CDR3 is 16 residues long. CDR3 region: CASSETGWGVSTEAFF. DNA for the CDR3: TGTGCCAGCAGTGAGACAGGATGGGGGGTTTCCACTGAAGCTTTCTTT.